This T cell receptor beta chain was retrieved from a study of blood T cell repertoires in COVID-19. Produced via immunoSEQ multiplex PCR; TCRdb's table is partial and in-frame only. The table records about 34,000 clones, 85% of them present only once. Germline CDR1 and CDR2: SGHTA and FQGNSA. The trim removed 6 bases at V and 2 bases at J, leaving 0 bases unmatched. The CDR3 is 15 residues long. The chain has TRBV7-2 and TRBJ2-1; TRBD2 aligns across 14 bases. The clonotype originates from a human donor with acute or convalescent COVID-19. The donor label of this sample is uncertain. Sequencing was done on a sample of peripheral blood. In nucleotides, the CDR3 is TGTGCCAGCAGGACTAGCGGGGGGGCCTACAATGAGCAGTTCTTC. Amino acid sequence: CASRTSGGAYNEQFF.